Following are 18 T cell receptor beta chains from one sample sequenced in a study of beta chain features in type 1 diabetes. Expressed TCRB transcripts were sequenced because the isolated RNA had all been reverse transcribed beforehand. Assay used: immunoSEQ multiplex PCR; TCRdb lists only in-frame clones, some missing. Among around 99,000 clones listed, approximately 39% were seen once. Sequencing used stem cell memory CD4+ T cells from blood. The receptors originated from a woman younger than 30 in good health.

This clone came up a few times. The genes are TRBV18 and TRBJ1-5, with D perhaps matching TRBD1 (5 bases). The germline gives CDR1 KGHSH, CDR2 LQKENI. The V and J ends lost 2 bases and 6 bases respectively, with 11 bases between them. The CDR3 has 14 amino acids. Written as DNA, the CDR3 is TGTGCCAGCTCACCAGGGTCAGGGTTTCAGCCCCAGCATTTT. It specifies CASSPGSGFQPQHF.

The chain couples TRBV18 to TRBJ2-7, with TRBD1 identical over 7 bases. CDR3 length equals 14 residues. Unmatched junction bases numbered 8, after V lost 5 bases and J lost 4 bases. The germline gives CDR1 KGHSH, CDR2 LQKENI. The CDR3 loop is CASSSYETGYEQYF. CDR3 sequence (DNA): TGTGCCAGCTCATCCTATGAGACAGGGTACGAGCAGTACTTC.

The J gene is TRBJ2-5, the V gene TRBV10-3; no clear D. V lost 0 bases and J lost 4, with 9 bases in between. The CDR3 has 14 amino acids. Germline assignment: CDR1 ENHRY and CDR2 SYGVKD. Written as DNA, the CDR3 is TGTGCCATCAGTGAGTCGGCCCGCCGAGAGACCCAGTACTTC. The encoded protein is CAISESARRETQYF.

This rearrangement joins TRBV5-1 to TRBJ2-1; weak D call: TRBD2 (6 bases). Germline V CDR1 and CDR2: SGHRS, YFSETQ. CDR3 length: 13 residues. Trimming removed 4 bases from V and 12 bases from J, with 17 bases in between. The CDR3 nucleotides are TGCGCCAGCAGCGCACCTCCCTCCGGGGGGCAGTTCTTC. This gives the protein CASSAPPSGGQFF.

This clone turned up a few times. Other DNA sequences in the same sample also yield this CDR3. The V gene is TRBV29-1, the J gene TRBJ1-1; TRBD1 agrees at 7 bases. This CDR3 is 13 amino acids long. V was clipped by 3 bases and J by 0 bases; unmatched bases: 1. Germline-derived CDR1 and CDR2 are SQVTM and ANQGSEA. Here the CDR3 reads CSVEGQMNTEAFF. The CDR3 bases are TGCAGCGTTGAGGGACAGATGAACACTGAAGCTTTCTTT.

The chain has TRBV2 and TRBJ2-6, with D possibly being TRBD2 (6 bases). V was trimmed by 7 bases and J by 0 bases, leaving 19 bases between them. The CDR3 spans 18 residues. The germline gives CDR1 SNHLY, CDR2 FYNNEI. The CDR3 DNA reads as TGTGCCAGCAACGGAGGGGCGGGCCGGAGCTCTGGGGCCAACGTCCTGACTTTC. Translation: CASNGGAGRSSGANVLTF.

The V and J genes are TRBV12-5 and TRBJ2-1, with 14 bases identical to TRBD2. The CDR3 is 15 residues long. Germline trimming cut 5 bases from V and 10 bases from J; bases unmatched to any gene: 7. Germline V gene lookup returns CDR1 LGHNT and CDR2 FRNRAP. CDR3 sequence reads: CASGPGLAGAEEQFF. The CDR3 DNA follows: TGTGCTAGTGGTCCGGGACTAGCGGGAGCGGAAGAGCAGTTCTTC. The variable domain in full, completed from reference TRBV12-5 and TRBJ2-1, reads DARVTQTPRHKVTEMGQEVTMRCQPILGHNTVFWYRQTMMQGLELLAYFRNRAPLDDSGMPKDRFSAEMPDATLATLKIQPSEPRDSAVYFCASGPGLAGAEEQFFGPGTRLTVL.

The V gene is TRBV19, the J gene TRBJ2-7; a possible D gene is TRBD2 (6 bases). V lost 6 bases and J 6 bases, leaving 15 bases between the germline ends. The CDR3 totals 13 residues. The V gene's germline CDR1 is LNHDA and CDR2 SQIVND (reference sequence). CDR3 sequence reads: CASRWGIGSEQYF. CDR3 DNA: TGTGCCAGTAGATGGGGTATCGGGAGCGAGCAGTACTTC.

The chain is built from TRBV7-9 and TRBJ1-1; D uncertain. Germline assignment: CDR1 SEHNR and CDR2 FQNEAQ (reference sequence). This CDR3 is 11 amino acids long. Trimming took 5 bases from V and 8 from J, leaving 9 bases between them. This CDR3 reads CASSVSAEAFF. In DNA, the CDR3 is TGTGCCAGCAGCGTCAGCGCCGAAGCTTTCTTT.

This chain uses TRBV15 with TRBJ2-7, with D perhaps matching TRBD1 (5 bases). Germline values: CDR1 LNHNV, CDR2 YYDKDF (reference sequence). The CDR3 runs 12 residues. V shed 2 bases and J shed 3 bases, with 5 bases lying between them. The CDR3 reads CATSRQGYEQYF. The CDR3 DNA follows: TGTGCCACCAGCAGACAGGGCTACGAGCAGTACTTC.

This clone has only a few counts. CDR3 residues: CASSDTSGRGNEQFF. CDR3 nucleotides: TGTGCCAGCAGTGACACTAGCGGGAGGGGCAATGAGCAGTTCTTC. This chain joins TRBV6-4 and TRBJ2-1, with 13 bases identical to TRBD2. V shed 2 bases and J 6 bases; nucleotides not matched to a gene: 1. The germline gives CDR1 MRHNA, CDR2 SNTAGT. The CDR3 covers 15 residues.

Written as DNA, the CDR3 is TGCAGCGTTTTTTCCTCGTTAGCGGACCGATACAATGAGCAGTTCTTC. Amino acids: CSVFSSLADRYNEQFF. The rearrangement uses TRBV29-1 and TRBJ2-1; maybe TRBD2 (6 bases). Germline assignment: CDR1 SQVTM and CDR2 ANQGSEA. V was trimmed by 5 bases and J by 4 bases, leaving 21 bases between them. The CDR3 spans 16 residues.

This chain uses TRBV7-2 with TRBJ2-1, with 8 bases lining up with TRBD2. V lost 4 bases, J lost 14 bases, and 10 bases stayed unmatched. Looked up from germline, CDR1 is SGHTA and CDR2 is FQGNSA. The CDR3 runs 13 residues. The CDR3 DNA is TGTGCCAGCAGCTCCCTTAGGGGACTAGTGGAGTTCTTC. Encoded protein: CASSSLRGLVEFF.

The V gene is TRBV4-1, the J gene TRBJ2-7; 10 positions match TRBD1. The CDR3 loop spans 15 amino acids. Germline trimming cut 2 bases from V and 4 bases from J; bases unmatched to any gene: 5. Germline CDR1 MGHRA, CDR2 YSYEKL. CDR3 amino acids: CASSQPGTGEYEQYF. The CDR3 DNA reads as TGCGCCAGCAGCCAACCCGGGACAGGGGAATACGAGCAGTACTTC.

V is TRBV7-9 and J is TRBJ2-7, with 11 bases matching TRBD1. This CDR3 is 14 amino acids long. The V and J ends lost 4 bases and 8 bases, in that order; junction bases with no gene match: 7. The V gene's germline CDR1 is SEHNR and CDR2 FQNEAQ (reference sequence). The CDR3 here is CASSSGTGGSKQYF. CDR3 nucleotide sequence: TGTGCCAGCAGCTCAGGGACAGGGGGAAGCAAGCAGTACTTC.

The chain joins TRBV7-2 to TRBJ2-1; 7 nucleotides match TRBD2. The J segment lost 4 bases and the V segment lost 7 bases, leaving 13 bases of the junction unmatched. Germline CDR1 SGHTA, CDR2 FQGNSA. The CDR3 covers 16 residues. This CDR3 is CASTPQIGTMYNEQFF. DNA for the CDR3: TGTGCCAGCACCCCTCAAATAGGGACTATGTACAATGAGCAGTTCTTC.

This clone was seen a few times. The CDR3: CAWSVGRLSSGANVLTF. The CDR3 DNA sequence: TGTGCCTGGAGTGTAGGGAGACTGAGCTCTGGGGCCAACGTCCTGACTTTC. The V gene is TRBV30, the J gene TRBJ2-6; possible D gene TRBD2, 5 bases. Per germline, CDR1 GTSNPN and CDR2 SVGIG (reference sequence). Trimming shortened V by 0 bases and J by 0 bases, and 12 bases separated the two germline ends. CDR3 length equals 17 residues. The full variable domain, completed using reference TRBV30 and TRBJ2-6, is SQTIHQWPATLVQPVGSPLSLECTVEGTSNPNLYWYRQAAGRGLQLLFYSVGIGQISSEVPQNLSASRPQDRQFILSSKKLLLSDSGFYLCAWSVGRLSSGANVLTFGAGSRLTVL.

The sample holds one count of this clone. The rearrangement links TRBV4-3 to TRBJ2-5, with 9 positions matching TRBD1. The end of the DNA fits TRBJ2-7 better, so the J call may be wrong. The CDR3 length is 13 residues. Per germline, CDR1 LGHNA and CDR2 YSLEER. The CDR3 protein is CASSLTGGHEQYF. DNA for the CDR3: TGCGCCAGCAGTCTCACAGGGGGCCACGAGCAGTACTTC.